The 26 T cell receptor beta chains below come from one sample, sequenced in a study of shared clonotypes between healthy human individuals. TCRdb keeps only in-frame clones here, not all; method: immunoSEQ multiplex PCR. Here the sample spans about 2.3 million clones, less than 95% being singletons. The source material was naive CD4+ T cells from PBMCs. As to subset: CD45RA+ positively selected. These receptors were taken from a man in his late teens or twenties in good health. Some clones in this sample may be carry-over from other donors' samples.

The rearrangement joins TRBV28 to TRBJ2-3, with D unclear. CDR1 is MDHEN, CDR2 SYDVKM, per germline. The V gene lost 5 bases and the J gene lost 0 bases, with 12 bases spanning the gap. The CDR3 extends over 15 amino acids. The CDR3 nucleotides are TGTGCCAGCAGTCGACCCGGAGTGAGCACAGATACGCAGTATTTT. This sequence encodes CASSRPGVSTDTQYF.

The CDR3 region is CASSQGQGNTIYF. In DNA, the CDR3 is TGCGCCAGCAGCCAGGGACAGGGAAACACCATATATTTT. The chain links TRBV5-1 to TRBJ1-3; 7 positions agree with TRBD1. This CDR3 comprises 13 residues. CDR1 is SGHRS, CDR2 YFSETQ, per germline. Trimming at V came to 4 bases and at J to 4 bases, leaving 2 bases not matched to a gene.

The V call is TRBV19, the J call TRBJ2-3; no reliable D call. In germline, CDR1 is LNHDA, CDR2 SQIVND (reference sequence). The CDR3 covers 14 residues. Trimming pared 7 bases from V and 2 bases from J, leaving 13 bases between. The CDR3 protein is CASTNPGYTDTQYF. CDR3 bases: TGTGCCAGTACTAATCCCGGCTACACAGATACGCAGTATTTT.

The genes are TRBV5-1 and TRBJ2-7; 9 bases map to TRBD1. Unmatched junction bases numbered 9, after V lost 0 bases and J lost 5 bases. The CDR3 runs 16 residues. Germline V gives CDR1 SGHRS, CDR2 YFSETQ. For the CDR3, the DNA is TGCGCCAGCAGCTTGGTGGTGACAGGGGGTGGCCACGAGCAGTACTTC. It is translated as CASSLVVTGGGHEQYF.

CDR3 sequence: CASSEWDRGRGEQYF. The CDR3 DNA is TGTGCCAGCAGCGAATGGGACAGGGGGCGTGGAGAGCAGTACTTC. The chain employs TRBV7-9 and TRBJ2-7; TRBD1 aligns across 12 bases. This CDR3 has 15 residues. In germline, CDR1 is SEHNR, CDR2 FQNEAQ (reference sequence). V dropped 5 bases and J dropped 7; count of bases not matched to a gene: 9.

The CDR3 spells CASTPGTTYEQYF. The CDR3 DNA reads TGTGCCAGCACCCCGGGAACCACCTACGAGCAGTACTTC. This chain uses TRBV7-2 with TRBJ2-7; D might be TRBD2 (5 bases). CDR3 length: 13 residues. The V and J ends lost 7 bases and 2 bases respectively, with 12 bases between them. Germline-derived CDR1 and CDR2 are SGHTA and FQGNSA.

J is TRBJ2-7 and V is TRBV7-9, with 11 nucleotides matching TRBD2. CDR1 and CDR2 from the germline V gene are SEHNR and FQNEAQ (reference sequence). The CDR3 spans 15 residues. The junction had 7 bases not matched to a gene; V was cut back by 1 base and J by 8 bases. The CDR3 DNA follows: TGTGCCAGCAGCTTAGATAGCGGGAGGGCCGGGAAGCAGTACTTC. Amino acid sequence: CASSLDSGRAGKQYF.

The chain carries TRBV5-1 and TRBJ2-5; possible D gene TRBD1, 5 bases. The CDR3 sequence is 14 residues long. The ends were cut back, 2 bases at V and 4 bases at J, with 12 bases in the middle. Germline V gene lookup returns CDR1 SGHRS and CDR2 YFSETQ. The CDR3 DNA reads as TGCGCCAGCAGCTTCGCAGGGATCCCAGAGACCCAGTACTTC. Encoded protein: CASSFAGIPETQYF.

The chain couples TRBV25-1 to TRBJ1-2; TRBD1 might be the D (6 bases). V was trimmed by 4 bases and J by 8 bases, leaving 20 bases between them. The length of the CDR3 is 15 residues. Per germline, CDR1 MGHDK and CDR2 SYGVNS. In DNA form, the CDR3 reads TGTGCCAGCAGTGTAAGGGGGGGAACCCTGGGAGGCTACACCTTC. Amino acids: CASSVRGGTLGGYTF.

This clone was counted a single time. V is TRBV19 and J is TRBJ1-5, with 9 bases lining up with TRBD1. Trimming at V came to 1 base and at J to 2 bases, leaving 6 bases not matched to a gene. Germline-derived CDR1 and CDR2 are LNHDA and SQIVND (reference sequence). The CDR3 has 17 residues. The CDR3 sequence is CASSIATDRGGNQPQHF. CDR3 nucleotide sequence: TGTGCCAGTAGTATAGCCACGGACAGGGGAGGCAATCAGCCCCAGCATTTT.

The J gene is TRBJ2-1, the V gene TRBV9; 14 nucleotides line up with TRBD2. CDR3 length: 15 amino acids. Germline trimming cut 3 bases from V and 7 bases from J; bases unmatched to any gene: 3. CDR1 and CDR2 (germline): SGDLS, YYNGEE. CDR3 nucleotides: TGTGCCAGCAGCGGGACTAGCGGGAGGAGAAATGAGCAGTTCTTC. As protein: CASSGTSGRRNEQFF. The full variable domain, in which reference TRBV9 and TRBJ2-1 provide the parts outside the CDR3, is DSGVTQTPKHLITATGQRVTLRCSPRSGDLSVYWYQQSLDQGLQFLIQYYNGEERAKGNILERFSAQQFPDLHSELNLSSLELGDSALYFCASSGTSGRRNEQFFGPGTRLTVL.

This chain joins TRBV9 and TRBJ2-1; the D gene is possibly TRBD2 (6 bases). Trimming shortened V by 3 bases and J by 2 bases, and 15 bases separated the two germline ends. This CDR3 has 16 amino acids. Germline V gene sequence: CDR1 SGDLS, CDR2 YYNGEE. Written as DNA, the CDR3 is TGTGCCAGCAGCGCAAGGGAGGAGCGTACCTACAATGAGCAGTTCTTC. Translating it yields CASSAREERTYNEQFF.

J is TRBJ1-1 and V is TRBV7-9; D ambiguous. The CDR3 spans 14 residues. Looked up from germline, CDR1 is SEHNR and CDR2 is FQNEAQ (reference sequence). Deletions cut 5 bases from V and 1 base from J, with 11 bases between. In nucleotides, the CDR3 is TGTGCCAGCAGCACCCGGGATCGGAACACTGAAGCTTTCTTT. Amino acids: CASSTRDRNTEAFF. The full variable domain, its missing parts supplied by reference TRBV7-9 and TRBJ1-1, is DTGVSQNPRHKITKRGQNVTFRCDPISEHNRLYWYRQTLGQGPEFLTYFQNEAQLEKSRLLSDRFSAERPKGSFSTLEIQRTEQGDSAMYLCASSTRDRNTEAFFGQGTRLTVV.

The chain couples TRBV7-6 to TRBJ1-5, with TRBD1 as a possible D gene (6 bases). This CDR3 has 15 residues. V was clipped by 1 base and J by 6 bases, with 13 bases between them. The germline V gene encodes CDR1 SGHVS and CDR2 FNYEAQ. CDR3 in amino acids: CASSLGGAGGQPQHF. CDR3 bases: TGTGCCAGCAGCTTAGGGGGGGCTGGTGGTCAGCCCCAGCATTTT.

The chain couples TRBV27 to TRBJ2-3; TRBD2 aligns across 14 bases. V trimming: 6 bases; J trimming: 3 bases; junction bases outside the gene matches: 2. CDR1 MNHEY and CDR2 SMNVEV come from the germline V gene (reference sequence). This CDR3 has 15 amino acids. The CDR3 sequence is CASRWTSGRTDTQYF. The CDR3 DNA is TGTGCCAGCAGGTGGACTAGCGGGAGGACAGATACGCAGTATTTT.

The J gene is TRBJ2-7, the V gene TRBV4-1; no definite D call. Per germline, CDR1 MGHRA and CDR2 YSYEKL. V lost 4 bases to trimming and J lost 3 bases, with 13 bases between them. This CDR3 contains 14 residues. The CDR3, as DNA: TGCGCCAGCAGCCTACGACGAGAGCACTACGAGCAGTACTTC. This translates into CASSLRREHYEQYF.

The J gene is TRBJ1-4, the V gene TRBV6-5; TRBD1 matches 7 bases. There are 15 residues in the CDR3. Trimming removed 5 bases from V and 0 bases from J; junction bases left unmatched: 3. Germline-derived CDR1 and CDR2 are MNHEY and SVGAGI. For the CDR3, the DNA is TGTGCCAGCAGTAACAGGGGTGCAACTAATGAAAAACTGTTTTTT. This translates into CASSNRGATNEKLFF.

J is TRBJ1-1 and V is TRBV2; the D is unclear. The CDR3 has 16 amino acids. The germline V and J ends were trimmed by 6 bases and 2 bases, with 19 bases remaining between them. Germline V gene lookup returns CDR1 SNHLY and CDR2 FYNNEI. The CDR3 bases are TGTGCCAGCAGGGGGTTCCTTTACGCTGGTAACACTGAAGCTTTCTTT. It codes for CASRGFLYAGNTEAFF.

The genes are TRBV5-4 and TRBJ2-7; D possibly corresponds to TRBD1 (5 bases). This CDR3 is built from 15 residues. Trimming left V 3 bases short and J 1 base short, with 14 bases between. Per the germline V gene, CDR1 is SGHNT and CDR2 is YYREEE (reference sequence). This CDR3 reads CASSSQGRGSYEQYF. CDR3 nucleotides: TGTGCCAGCAGCTCTCAGGGAAGGGGATCCTACGAGCAGTACTTC.

The chain combines TRBV7-8 with TRBJ2-7, with unresolved D. V was shortened by 1 base and J by 6 bases, with 13 bases between the two germline ends. The CDR3 totals 14 residues. Germline assignment: CDR1 SGHVS and CDR2 FQNEAQ. CDR3 in amino acids: CASSLVVLGAEQYF. DNA for the CDR3: TGTGCCAGCAGCTTAGTCGTCTTGGGCGCCGAGCAGTACTTC.

The genes are TRBV5-4 and TRBJ1-2; D gene unclear. CDR1 is SGHNT and CDR2 is YYREEE in the germline V gene (reference sequence). The length of the CDR3 is 15 residues. Trimming left V 3 bases short and J 5 bases short, with 17 bases between. DNA for the CDR3: TGTGCCAGCAGCTCATACAGCTCCTGGAGGTATGGCTACACCTTC. This sequence encodes CASSSYSSWRYGYTF.

CDR3: CASSPGIAGQETQYF. CDR3 DNA: TGTGCCAGCAGCCCCGGGATAGCGGGACAAGAGACCCAGTACTTC. The chain joins TRBV7-9 to TRBJ2-5; TRBD2 agrees at 8 bases. Germline V gene lookup returns CDR1 SEHNR and CDR2 FQNEAQ (reference sequence). This CDR3 has 15 amino acids. V dropped 5 bases and J dropped 2; count of bases not matched to a gene: 7.

The CDR3 coding sequence is TGCGCCAGCAGCCAAGTCGCCCCCGCGGAGACCCAGTACTTC. It codes for CASSQVAPAETQYF. The V call is TRBV4-1, the J call TRBJ2-5; the D is unclear. The V and J ends lost 1 base and 5 bases respectively, with 11 bases between them. CDR3 size: 14 residues. Per the germline V gene, CDR1 is MGHRA and CDR2 is YSYEKL.

The chain links TRBV5-1 to TRBJ2-7, with TRBD1 matching over 9 bases. CDR1 and CDR2 (germline): SGHRS, YFSETQ. V dropped 3 bases and J dropped 0; count of bases not matched to a gene: 4. The CDR3 is made up of 15 amino acids. The CDR3 bases are TGCGCCAGCAGCTGGGGGACAGGGCTCTCCTACGAGCAGTACTTC. As protein: CASSWGTGLSYEQYF.

The CDR3 reads CASSRQVRGNYGYTF. Written as DNA, the CDR3 is TGTGCCAGTAGTAGGCAGGTTCGAGGGAACTATGGCTACACCTTC. This rearrangement joins TRBV19 to TRBJ1-2; no clear D. This CDR3 has 15 amino acids. V lost 4 bases and J 2 bases, leaving 14 bases between the germline ends. CDR1 and CDR2 (germline): LNHDA, SQIVND (reference sequence).

This clone was recorded only once. V gene TRBV5-1 combines with J gene TRBJ2-3; D is perhaps TRBD1 (5 bases). CDR3 size: 13 residues. Germline V gives CDR1 SGHRS, CDR2 YFSETQ. Trimming removed 9 bases from V and 0 bases from J, with 11 bases in between. This CDR3 is CATRAGSTDTQYF. CDR3 in DNA: TGCGCCACCAGGGCCGGGAGCACAGATACGCAGTATTTT.